This T cell receptor (beta chain) was sequenced for a study of T cells in Graves' hyperthyroidism and ophthalmopathy. Germline values: CDR1 MNHEY, CDR2 SVGEGT. The CDR3 is made up of 14 amino acids. Trimming shortened V by 6 bases and J by 7 bases, and 15 bases separated the two germline ends. Amplification targeted TCR beta CDR3 regions from RNA transcripts. HTBI primers were the set used in a first-round RT-PCR of the TCR CDR3. TCRdb reanalysed the multiplex PCR reads using MiXCR and keeps one entry per CDR3 protein. Among roughly 530,000 distinct CDR3 sequences, about a sixth were seen once, and the ten largest hold 15% to 20%.

Input material: blood. The sequence was obtained from a woman aged 18-29 years with Graves' ophthalmopathy. V is TRBV6-2 or TRBV6-3 and J is TRBJ1-4, with unresolved D. The CDR3 loop is CASRQTLRGEKLFF. The CDR3 nucleotides are TGTGCCAGCAGGCAGACCCTGCGAGGTGAAAAACTGTTTTTT.